This T cell receptor beta chain was recorded in a study of T cells in Graves' hyperthyroidism and ophthalmopathy. CDR3 length: 13 amino acids. Germline CDR1 reads LNHDA; CDR2 reads SQIVND (reference sequence). Of note for this clonotype: At one of its ends the junction is not consistent with the germline gene, which may arise from a read error.

The TCR beta CDR3 regions underwent amplification using RNA transcripts as the source. The study used the HTBI primer set for a first-round RT-PCR of the TCR CDR3. TCRdb re-derived calls from the multiplex PCR reads in MiXCR, one entry per CDR3 protein. Of about 840,000 distinct CDR3 sequences detected, over 35% appear once; the ten largest clones hold more than 7%. Each patient was aged 18 to 65 and had newly diagnosed hyperthyroidism of under 2 months' duration. Source material: blood. The receptor was derived from a man aged 18 to 30 with Graves' hyperthyroidism. The chain is built from TRBV19 and TRBJ1-6, with 8 bases that match TRBD1. As DNA, the CDR3 is TGCGCCAGTAGTACCACAGGGGGTTCACCCCTCCACTTT. This translates into CASSTTGGSPLHF.